Shown below are 14 T cell receptor beta chains from a single sample sequenced in a study of neurological immune-mediated disorders. One entry per CDR3 protein results from TCRdb running MiXCR on the 5' RACE reads. The data hold 55,000 or so distinct CDR3 sequences, with approximately 3.6% observed a single time. The sequenced material came from CD4+ T cells from blood. The source of these receptors is a woman aged 40-49 years with multiple sclerosis.

This clonotype showed up many times. The rearrangement links TRBV29-1 to TRBJ1-1; D is undetermined. The CDR3 covers 12 residues. The V end lost 7 bases, the J end lost 1 base, and 10 bases lay between the germline ends. Germline V gene data show CDR1 as SQVTM and CDR2 as ANQGSEA. The CDR3 sequence is CSGSNRNTEAFF. Written as DNA, the CDR3 is TGCAGCGGCAGCAACCGGAACACTGAAGCTTTCTTT.

In this sample, this clonotype turned up many times. The chain carries TRBV2 and TRBJ1-1; weak D call: TRBD1 (5 bases). Trimming pared 5 bases from V and 1 base from J, leaving 11 bases between. Per germline, CDR1 SNHLY and CDR2 FYNNEI. The length of the CDR3 is 14 residues. CDR3 residues: CASSFDRANTEAFF. CDR3 bases: TGTGCCAGCAGTTTCGACAGAGCGAACACTGAAGCTTTCTTT.

This clonotype showed up many times. The chain recombines TRBV20-1 with TRBJ1-2; the D gene is possibly TRBD1 (6 bases). The germline V gene has CDR1 DFQATT and CDR2 SNEGSKA (reference sequence). The CDR3 has 13 residues. Trimming removed 2 bases at V and 2 bases at J, with 9 bases between. The CDR3 DNA is TGCAGTGCTAGACCCCAGGGGAACTATGGCTACACCTTC. Amino acid sequence: CSARPQGNYGYTF.

Ten or more counts support this clonotype. The genes are TRBV20-1 and TRBJ1-1; D not certain. The CDR3 runs 12 residues. CDR1 is DFQATT and CDR2 is SNEGSKA in the germline V gene (reference sequence). The ends were cut back, 1 base at V and 1 base at J, with 4 bases in the middle. CDR3 sequence reads: CSARAQNTEAFF. The CDR3 DNA is TGCAGTGCTAGAGCCCAGAACACTGAAGCTTTCTTT.

This clonotype was counted many times. J is TRBJ2-1 and V is TRBV5-6; TRBD1 or TRBD2 may be the D gene (6 bases each). Germline V gene data show CDR1 as SGHDT and CDR2 as YYEEEE. The CDR3 has 13 amino acids. The V end was cut by 1 base, the J end by 9 bases, with 11 bases between. This chain's CDR3 is CASSLLGGGEQFF. The CDR3 DNA sequence: TGTGCCAGCAGCTTGCTCGGGGGCGGTGAGCAGTTCTTC.

In this sample, this clonotype turned up many times. The J gene is TRBJ2-1, the V gene TRBV3-1; D may be TRBD1 (6 bases). The CDR3 spans 16 residues. Deletions cut 4 bases from V and 4 bases from J, with 17 bases between. Germline-derived CDR1 and CDR2 are LGHDT and YNNKEL (reference sequence). Here the CDR3 DNA reads TGTGCCAGCAGCCTCCTAGGGACACGGTTTTACAATGAGCAGTTCTTC. Translation: CASSLLGTRFYNEQFF.

This clonotype was seen at least ten times. Since a much larger clone is just one base distant, this may be a read error. V is TRBV11-2 and J is TRBJ2-7; no definite D call. CDR1 is SGHAT and CDR2 is FQNNGV in the germline V gene. The CDR3 is 12 residues long. The CDR3 sequence is CVSSLGPGEQYF. The CDR3 DNA reads as TGTGTCAGCAGCTTAGGACCAGGCGAGCAGTACTTC.

This clonotype was observed at least ten times. The chain joins TRBV28 to TRBJ2-1; 10 bases are shared with TRBD2. V lost 8 bases and J lost 3; bases outside the gene matches: 7. CDR1 is MDHEN, CDR2 SYDVKM, per germline. The CDR3 is 15 amino acids. For the CDR3, the DNA is TGTGCCAGCCTCAGCGGGGGGGAATTCTACAATGAGCAGTTCTTC. It is translated as CASLSGGEFYNEQFF.

This clonotype was counted many times. V gene TRBV7-9 combines with J gene TRBJ1-1; 8 bases are shared with TRBD1. From germline, CDR1 is SEHNR and CDR2 FQNEAQ (reference sequence). Unmatched junction bases numbered 8, after V lost 3 bases and J lost 5 bases. The CDR3 length is 15 residues. CDR3 residues: CASSFRTGLITEAFF. The CDR3 bases are TGTGCCAGCAGCTTTCGGACAGGGCTTATAACTGAAGCTTTCTTT.

This clonotype came up many times. The V and J genes are TRBV20-1 and TRBJ1-4, with D possibly being TRBD1 (5 bases). Trimming stripped 1 base from V and 4 bases from J, with 13 bases between. Looked up from germline, CDR1 is DFQATT and CDR2 is SNEGSKA (reference sequence). The CDR3 has 15 residues. CDR3 nucleotide sequence: TGCAGTGCTAGAGTTAGTGACAGCCTTAATGAAAAACTGTTTTTT. This encodes CSARVSDSLNEKLFF.

This clonotype was detected a few times. The V gene is TRBV7-3, the J gene TRBJ2-3, with D unresolved. The V gene's germline CDR1 is SGHTA and CDR2 FQGTGA. Between the trimmed V and J ends, which lost 2 bases and 2 bases, there was a span of 5 bases. The length of the CDR3 is 13 residues. CDR3 coding DNA: TGTGCCAGCAGCTTATCTATCACAGATACGCAGTATTTT. It translates to CASSLSITDTQYF.

Ten or more counts support this clonotype. The V and J genes are TRBV7-8 and TRBJ2-7, with D unclear. The CDR3 spans 14 residues. The ends were cut back, 5 bases at V and 5 bases at J, with 16 bases in the middle. Germline V gene lookup returns CDR1 SGHVS and CDR2 FQNEAQ. The CDR3: CASSPKGTMDEQYF. CDR3 nucleotides: TGTGCCAGCAGCCCGAAGGGTACTATGGACGAGCAGTACTTC.

This clonotype has at least ten counts. The V gene is TRBV12-3 or TRBV12-4, the J gene TRBJ1-1; possibly TRBD1 for D (5 bases). V was cut by 9 bases and J by 0 bases, with 14 bases left in between. The CDR3 loop spans 14 amino acids. CDR3 sequence (DNA): TGTGCCAGTAAAAGGGACCCTCTGAACACTGAAGCTTTCTTT. Residues: CASKRDPLNTEAFF.

This clonotype was observed many times. V and J are TRBV15 and TRBJ1-2; D unresolved. Germline CDR1 is LNHNV and CDR2 is YYDKDF (reference sequence). V dropped 5 bases and J dropped 4 bases, with 11 bases sitting between them. The CDR3 totals 13 residues. The CDR3 sequence: CATSPGRSYGYTF. For the CDR3, the DNA is TGTGCCACCAGCCCCGGGAGGTCCTATGGCTACACCTTC.